A single sample gave rise to the 23 T cell receptor beta chains below, sequenced in a study of regulatory T cells in long-lasting Graves disease. Assembly of TCR beta libraries relied on iRepertoire HTBI primers together with Arm-PCR of CDR3 regions. TCRdb reprocessed the multiplex PCR reads via MiXCR and lists one record per CDR3 protein. The table lists about 530,000 distinct CDR3 sequences, about 16% of them singletons. The sample's time point: newly diagnosed GD, antithyroid drugs for less than 3 months. RNA from PBMCs was the source of the TCR library. This sample was also put to use in a study of T cells in Graves' hyperthyroidism and ophthalmopathy.

The material was peripheral blood mononuclear cells (PBMCs), obtained at new diagnosis, from a patient treated with antithyroid drugs. These receptors originate from a woman aged 35-65 years with Graves disease.

The chain uses TRBV19 and TRBJ1-2; D possibly corresponds to TRBD1 (5 bases). This CDR3 is 13 amino acids long. V lost 3 bases, J lost 8 bases, and 13 bases lay in between. In germline, CDR1 is LNHDA, CDR2 SQIVND (reference sequence). The CDR3 here is CASSIGAHEGYTF. As DNA, the CDR3 is TGTGCCAGTAGTATCGGGGCTCACGAGGGCTACACCTTC.

This clonotype was counted only a few times. This rearrangement joins TRBV7-9 to TRBJ2-7, with 7 positions matching TRBD1. Germline values: CDR1 SEHNR, CDR2 FQNEAQ (reference sequence). CDR3 length equals 15 residues. Losses at the gene ends were 4 bases for V and 3 bases for J; bases not matched to a gene: 9. The CDR3 spells CASSSDRQGIYEQYF. The CDR3 DNA reads TGTGCCAGCAGCTCAGACCGACAGGGCATCTACGAGCAGTACTTC.

This clonotype was counted at least ten times. J is TRBJ2-1 and V is TRBV5-1, with TRBD2 matching over 10 bases. The CDR3 sequence is 15 residues long. Germline V gives CDR1 SGHRS, CDR2 YFSETQ. With V trimmed by 3 bases and J by 8 bases, 8 bases remained unmatched. CDR3: CASSSPGLAFDEQFF. The CDR3 nucleotides read TGCGCCAGCAGCTCGCCGGGACTAGCGTTTGATGAGCAGTTCTTC.

This clonotype was counted at least ten times. The chain couples TRBV12-3 or TRBV12-4 to TRBJ1-1, with 7 bases aligning to TRBD1. The CDR3 has 15 residues. V dropped 6 bases and J dropped 1; count of bases not matched to a gene: 8. This CDR3 reads CASSRQGSGNTEAFF. As DNA, the CDR3 is TGTGCCAGCAGCCGACAGGGCAGTGGGAACACTGAAGCTTTCTTT.

This clonotype was observed many times. CDR3 sequence (DNA): TGTGCCACCAGTGAGAGACGGCACAAAGGATACACTGAAGCTTTCTTT. Encoded protein: CATSERRHKGYTEAFF. The J gene is TRBJ1-1, the V gene TRBV24-1, with no clear D. Looked up from germline, CDR1 is KGHDR and CDR2 is SFDVKD. With 4 bases removed from V and 3 bases from J, the gap between germline ends came to 17 bases. CDR3 length equals 16 residues.

This clonotype was recorded many times. The gene calls are TRBV11-2 and TRBJ1-1; maybe TRBD1 (5 bases). Trimming removed 5 bases from V and 3 bases from J, with 13 bases in between. CDR3 length equals 14 residues. Germline loops: CDR1 SGHAT, CDR2 FQNNGV. The CDR3 loop reads CASSRQGFYTEAFF. The CDR3, as DNA: TGTGCCAGCAGCCGCCAGGGATTTTACACTGAAGCTTTCTTT.

This clonotype was counted many times. The J gene is TRBJ2-5, the V gene TRBV3-1, with D hard to call. CDR1 LGHDT and CDR2 YNNKEL come from the germline V gene (reference sequence). This CDR3 is 12 amino acids long. Trimming cost V 0 bases and J 6 bases, with 5 bases left between them. DNA of the CDR3: TGTGCCAGCAGCCAAGATAGGCAGACCCAGTACTTC. This encodes CASSQDRQTQYF.

This clonotype was picked up many times. The CDR3 sequence: CASSPAQTNQPQHF. The DNA of the CDR3 is TGTGCCAGCTCACCAGCGCAAACTAATCAGCCCCAGCATTTT. This chain connects TRBV18 to TRBJ1-5; D ambiguous. Per germline, CDR1 KGHSH and CDR2 LQKENI. The V end lost 2 bases, the J end lost 4 bases, and 9 bases lay between the germline ends. The CDR3 extends over 14 amino acids.

The chain has TRBV12-3 or TRBV12-4 and TRBJ2-5; D gene unclear. The CDR3 is made up of 15 amino acids. V lost 4 bases and J lost 2, with 14 bases in between. CDR3 nucleotides: TGTGCCAGCAGTTACCTCGGCCATGGTCAAGAGACCCAGTACTTC. It encodes CASSYLGHGQETQYF.

This clonotype was seen many times. V is TRBV19 and J is TRBJ2-3, with D unresolved. The germline V gene encodes CDR1 LNHDA and CDR2 SQIVND (reference sequence). This CDR3 has 12 residues. Trimming stripped 5 bases from V and 6 bases from J, with 9 bases between. The CDR3 bases are TGTGCCAGTAGTCCTCCCAGGGATACGCAGTATTTT. It translates to CASSPPRDTQYF. Based on the CDR3 plus reference TRBV19 and TRBJ2-3, the full variable domain is DGGITQSPKYLFRKEGQNVTLSCEQNLNHDAMYWYRQDPGQGLRLIYYSQIVNDFQKGDIAEGYSVSREKKESFPLTVTSAQKNPTAFYLCASSPPRDTQYFGPGTRLTVL.

This clonotype was seen many times. This chain uses TRBV6-1 with TRBJ1-5, with D unresolved. The V end lost 4 bases, the J end lost 7 bases, and 14 bases lay between the germline ends. The CDR3 spans 14 residues. The germline V gene encodes CDR1 MNHNS and CDR2 SASEGT. The CDR3 reads CASSGGIVVQPQHF. The CDR3 DNA reads as TGTGCCAGCAGTGGTGGGATCGTGGTGCAGCCCCAGCATTTT.

Concerning this clonotype itself: Germline and junction disagree at one end, which may indicate a read error. The chain links TRBV5-1 to TRBJ1-2, with 7 nucleotides matching TRBD1. The CDR3 extends over 14 amino acids. Germline V lookup: CDR1 SGHRS, CDR2 YFSETQ. The CDR3 is CATSVGTADNGYTF. The DNA of the CDR3 is TGCGCCACCAGCGTCGGGACAGCGGACAATGGCTACACCTTC.

This clonotype was detected many times. The chain recombines TRBV5-5 with TRBJ1-2; D uncertain. The CDR3 loop spans 14 amino acids. Germline values: CDR1 SGHKS, CDR2 YYEKEE (reference sequence). The V and J ends lost 0 bases and 4 bases respectively, with 10 bases between them. CDR3 DNA sequence: TGTGCCAGCAGCTTGGAATGGGCTACCTATGGCTACACCTTC. Translated, it gives CASSLEWATYGYTF.

In its sample, this clonotype was seen a few times. Mismatch with germline at one junction end may stem from a read error. J is TRBJ2-1 and V is TRBV12-3 or TRBV12-4; the D gene is possibly TRBD2 (5 bases). CDR3 length: 14 residues. CDR3 nucleotides: TGTGCCAGCAGTTTTACGGGGTCCTACAATGGGCAGTTCTTC. Amino acids: CASSFTGSYNGQFF.

In its sample, this clonotype was seen a few times. This sequence joins TRBV10-1 and TRBJ2-1; D gene unclear. Per the germline V gene, CDR1 is WNHNN and CDR2 is SYGVQD (reference sequence). Trimming pared 4 bases from V and 15 bases from J, leaving 10 bases between. The CDR3 has 10 amino acids. The CDR3 DNA reads TGCGCCAGCAGTGGGGAAACGGTGTTCTTC. As protein: CASSGETVFF.

This clonotype turned up a few times. J is TRBJ2-1 and V is TRBV7-9, with 10 bases matching TRBD2. V shed 1 base, J shed 3 bases, and the junction held 3 bases outside the gene matches. This CDR3 spans 16 amino acids. Germline assignment: CDR1 SEHNR and CDR2 FQNEAQ (reference sequence). In DNA, the CDR3 is TGTGCCAGCAGCTTAGGCCGGACTAGCGGCTACAATGAGCAGTTCTTC. Encoded protein: CASSLGRTSGYNEQFF.

In its sample, this clonotype was seen a few times. The chain joins TRBV27 to TRBJ1-3; tentatively, D is TRBD1 (6 bases). Germline V lookup: CDR1 MNHEY, CDR2 SMNVEV (reference sequence). Trimming cost V 1 base and J 0 bases, with 7 bases left between them. This CDR3 is 15 amino acids long. This CDR3 reads CASSLLGGSGNTIYF. In DNA form, the CDR3 reads TGTGCCAGCAGTTTATTAGGGGGCTCTGGAAACACCATATATTTT.

This clonotype has at least ten counts. The chain recombines TRBV12-3 or TRBV12-4 with TRBJ1-5; tentative D call: TRBD1 (5 bases). CDR3 length: 12 residues. Trimming left V 5 bases short and J 9 bases short, with 11 bases between. This chain's CDR3 is CASSPGVGPQHF. CDR3 DNA sequence: TGTGCCAGCAGTCCGGGGGTAGGGCCCCAGCATTTT.

This clonotype has a count of ten or more. The chain has TRBV2 and TRBJ1-1; the D gene is possibly TRBD1 (6 bases). The V end lost 4 bases, the J end lost 4 bases, and 13 bases lay between the germline ends. CDR3 size: 14 residues. Germline assignment: CDR1 SNHLY and CDR2 FYNNEI. CDR3 amino acids: CASSVEGGITEAFF. In DNA, the CDR3 is TGTGCCAGCAGTGTCGAAGGGGGTATCACTGAAGCTTTCTTT. The whole variable domain, filled in from reference TRBV2 and TRBJ1-1, reads EPEVTQTPSHQVTQMGQEVILRCVPISNHLYFYWYRQILGQKVEFLVSFYNNEISEKSEIFDDQFSVERPDGSNFTLKIRSTKLEDSAMYFCASSVEGGITEAFFGQGTRLTVV.

The chain combines TRBV4-1 with TRBJ1-4; D gene uncertain. The CDR3 consists of 15 residues. Germline V gene sequence: CDR1 MGHRA, CDR2 YSYEKL. V lost 4 bases to trimming and J lost 7 bases, with 16 bases between them. In DNA form, the CDR3 reads TGCGCCAGCAGCCGAGGAGAGGGAGACGGTGAAAAACTGTTTTTT. It codes for CASSRGEGDGEKLFF.

This clonotype was found a few times. CDR3 protein: CASSIGYGTKNTEAFF. The CDR3, as DNA: TGTGCCAGTAGTATAGGTTACGGGACAAAGAACACTGAAGCTTTCTTT. This chain uses TRBV19 with TRBJ1-1, with D possibly being TRBD1 (6 bases). This CDR3 is built from 16 residues. Germline lookup yields CDR1 LNHDA and CDR2 SQIVND (reference sequence). V was pared by 1 base and J by 1 base, with 13 bases between.

This clonotype was seen ten or more times. V is TRBV20-1 and J is TRBJ2-7; 7 bases map to TRBD2. The CDR3 is made up of 12 amino acids. CDR1 and CDR2 from the germline V gene are DFQATT and SNEGSKA (reference sequence). Trimming took 6 bases from V and 5 from J; bases not matched to a gene: 7. The CDR3 reads CSAMRGIHEQYF. Written as DNA, the CDR3 is TGCAGTGCCATGCGGGGGATCCACGAGCAGTACTTC.

In its sample, this clonotype was seen many times. The CDR3 is CASSFGGRSSYEQYF. CDR3 DNA sequence: TGTGCCAGCAGTTTCGGGGGCAGGAGCTCCTACGAGCAGTACTTC. The rearrangement joins TRBV12-3 or TRBV12-4 to TRBJ2-7; D may match TRBD1 or TRBD2 (6 bases each). The length of the CDR3 is 15 residues. V was pared by 3 bases and J by 0 bases, with 12 bases between.